The TCR beta chain under discussion was sequenced for a study of Graves' ophthalmopathy and Graves' hyperthyroidism. TCR beta CDR3 regions were amplified from RNA transcripts. RT-PCR was first run with HTBI primers, then multiplex PCR in a second round. One entry per CDR3 protein results from TCRdb running MiXCR on the multiplex PCR reads. Of hundreds of thousands of distinct CDR3 sequences listed, about 38% are singletons. With a duration under 3 months, ophthalmopathy in the donors showed moderate-to-severe activity, CAS ≥3 and NOSPECS ≥4. Comment on this clonotype: The antigen remains unidentified. The conserved closing phenylalanine or tryptophan is absent in this CDR3, likely reflecting a read error.

Germline CDR1 reads ENHRY; CDR2 reads SYGVKD. This CDR3 spans 14 amino acids. Study-level findings and limits: A classifier, a 13-signature model, separated ophthalmopathy from stable hyperthyroidism with approximately 88% sensitivity and around 80% specificity.

The TCR comes from an adult man with Graves' ophthalmopathy. The V and J genes are TRBV10-3 and TRBJ2-7; D call uncertain. The sequencing sample was made of peripheral blood. CDR3 sequence reads: CASSPRATSYEQYL. CDR3 nucleotides: TGTGCCAGCAGTCCCCGGGCCACCTCCTACGAGCAGTACCTC.